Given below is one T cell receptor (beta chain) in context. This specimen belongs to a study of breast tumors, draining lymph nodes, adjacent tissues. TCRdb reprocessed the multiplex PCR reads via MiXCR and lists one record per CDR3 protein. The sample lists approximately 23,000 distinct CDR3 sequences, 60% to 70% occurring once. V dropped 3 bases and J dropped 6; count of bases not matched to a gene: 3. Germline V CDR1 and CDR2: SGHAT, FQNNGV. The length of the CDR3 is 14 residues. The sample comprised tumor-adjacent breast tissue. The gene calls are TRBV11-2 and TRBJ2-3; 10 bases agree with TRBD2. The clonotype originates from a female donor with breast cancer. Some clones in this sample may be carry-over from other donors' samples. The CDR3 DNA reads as TGTGCCAGCAGCTTGGGACTAGCGTACGATACGCAGTATTTT. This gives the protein CASSLGLAYDTQYF.